This passage covers 5 T cell receptor beta chains from one sample sequenced in a study of shared clonotypes between healthy human individuals. Sequencing used immunoSEQ multiplex PCR; TCRdb keeps in-frame clones, though not all of them. This sample carries roughly 640,000 clones, about 74% of them seen once, and the ten largest clones take less than 2%. Material for sequencing was memory CD4+ T cells sorted from blood. The subset denotes: CD45RA-negative fraction. All receptors derive from a woman aged 25 to 39 in good health.

The chain carries TRBV7-9 and TRBJ2-6; D is unclear. This CDR3 is built from 18 residues. Germline CDR1 and CDR2: SEHNR and FQNEAQ (reference sequence). The ends were cut back, 2 bases at V and 4 bases at J, with 18 bases in the middle. CDR3 protein: CASSLNGRGKAGANVLTF. CDR3 nucleotides: TGTGCCAGCAGCTTAAATGGTCGTGGGAAGGCCGGGGCCAACGTCCTGACTTTC.

The J gene is TRBJ2-7, the V gene TRBV10-2; D gene unclear. Germline V lookup: CDR1 WSHSY, CDR2 SAAADI. V was pared by 3 bases and J by 0 bases, with 3 bases between. This CDR3 region has 12 residues. The CDR3 DNA reads as TGCGCCAGCAGTGAAAGCTCCTACGAGCAGTACTTC. Translation gives CASSESSYEQYF.

V and J are TRBV7-2 and TRBJ2-4; a weak D match, TRBD1 (6 bases). The germline V and J ends were trimmed by 2 bases and 5 bases, with 13 bases remaining between them. This CDR3 comprises 15 residues. From germline, CDR1 is SGHTA and CDR2 FQGNSA. CDR3 DNA sequence: TGTGCCAGCAGCTTATTTGGGGGCGTCCAAAACATTCAGTACTTC. Its protein is CASSLFGGVQNIQYF.

Concerning this clone: This CDR3 is missing its conserved last phenylalanine or tryptophan, likely due to a read error. The DNA is left out, because the CDR3 cannot be placed on it with certainty; the CDR3 is given as TCRdb lists it. J is TRBJ1-1 and V is TRBV28. The CDR3 sequence runs 12 residues, both termini included. CDR1 is MDHEN, CDR2 SYDVKM, per germline. The CDR3 reads CASSFGPQRAAL.

This clone was observed at least ten times. The V and J genes are TRBV5-4 and TRBJ1-1; D unresolved. The CDR3 consists of 16 residues. CDR1 is SGHNT, CDR2 YYREEE, per germline (reference sequence). The V gene lost 0 bases and the J gene lost 0 bases, with 12 bases spanning the gap. DNA for the CDR3: TGTGCCAGCAGCTTGGACGTGTCCATTATGAACACTGAAGCTTTCTTT. Translation: CASSLDVSIMNTEAFF.